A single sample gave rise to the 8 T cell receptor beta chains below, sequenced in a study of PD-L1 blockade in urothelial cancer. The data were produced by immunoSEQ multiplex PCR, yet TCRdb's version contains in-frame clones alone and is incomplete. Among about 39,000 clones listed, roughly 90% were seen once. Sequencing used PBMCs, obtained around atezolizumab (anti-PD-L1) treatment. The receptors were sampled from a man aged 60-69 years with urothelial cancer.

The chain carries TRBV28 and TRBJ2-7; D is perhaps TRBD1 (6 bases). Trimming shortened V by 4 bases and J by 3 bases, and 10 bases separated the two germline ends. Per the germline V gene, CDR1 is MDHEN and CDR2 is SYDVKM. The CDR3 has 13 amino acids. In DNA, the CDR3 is TGTGCCAGCAGTTACACAGGGTACTACGAGCAGTACTTC. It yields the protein CASSYTGYYEQYF.

CDR3 sequence: CASAEKGGGVLSYEQYF. For the CDR3, the DNA is TGTGCCAGCGCCGAAAAGGGGGGAGGGGTCCTCTCCTACGAGCAGTACTTC. The V gene is TRBV18, the J gene TRBJ2-7; D might be TRBD2 (7 bases). CDR1 is KGHSH and CDR2 is LQKENI in the germline V gene. CDR3 length: 17 amino acids. Trimming stripped 8 bases from V and 0 bases from J, with 23 bases between.

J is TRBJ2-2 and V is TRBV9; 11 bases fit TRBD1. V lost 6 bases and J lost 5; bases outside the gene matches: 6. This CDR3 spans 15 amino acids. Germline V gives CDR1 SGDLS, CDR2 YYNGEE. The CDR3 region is CASNKGTGGTGELFF. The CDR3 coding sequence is TGTGCCAGCAACAAGGGGACAGGGGGGACCGGGGAGCTGTTTTTT.

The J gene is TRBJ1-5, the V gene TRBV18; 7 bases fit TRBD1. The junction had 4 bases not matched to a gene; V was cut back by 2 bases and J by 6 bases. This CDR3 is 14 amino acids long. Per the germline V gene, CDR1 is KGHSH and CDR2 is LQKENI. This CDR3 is CASSPGQGGQPQHF. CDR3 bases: TGTGCCAGCTCACCAGGCCAGGGGGGTCAGCCCCAGCATTTT.

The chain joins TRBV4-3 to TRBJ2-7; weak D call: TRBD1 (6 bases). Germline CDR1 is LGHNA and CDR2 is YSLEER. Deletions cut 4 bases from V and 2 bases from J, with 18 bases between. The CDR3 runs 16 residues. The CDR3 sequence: CASSPSQTGLPYEQYF. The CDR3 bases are TGCGCCAGCAGCCCGTCCCAGACAGGATTGCCCTACGAGCAGTACTTC.

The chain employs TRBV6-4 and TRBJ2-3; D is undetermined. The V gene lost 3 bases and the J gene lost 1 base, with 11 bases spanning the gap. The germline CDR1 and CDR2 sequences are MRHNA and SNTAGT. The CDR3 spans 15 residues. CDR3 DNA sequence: TGTGCCAGCAGTGAACGGGTAGAGGGCACAGATACGCAGTATTTT. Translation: CASSERVEGTDTQYF.

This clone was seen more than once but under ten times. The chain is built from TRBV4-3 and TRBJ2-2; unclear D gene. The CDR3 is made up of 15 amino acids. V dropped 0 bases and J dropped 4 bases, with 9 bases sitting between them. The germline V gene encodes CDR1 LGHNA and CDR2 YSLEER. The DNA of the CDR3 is TGCGCCAGCAGCCAAGAATGGTTCAGCACCGGGGAGCTGTTTTTT. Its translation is CASSQEWFSTGELFF.

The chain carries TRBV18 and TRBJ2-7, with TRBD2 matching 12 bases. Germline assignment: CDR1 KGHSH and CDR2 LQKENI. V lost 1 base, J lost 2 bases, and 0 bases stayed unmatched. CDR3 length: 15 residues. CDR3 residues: CASSPRLAGAYEQYF. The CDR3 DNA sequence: TGTGCCAGCTCACCACGACTAGCGGGGGCCTACGAGCAGTACTTC.